One and the same sample provided the 13 T cell receptor beta chains below, sequenced in a study of CD8 T cells in Susac syndrome (dated 2019 in TCRdb). The library was generated by the immunoSEQ multiplex PCR assay. RNA was extracted using the RNeasy kit, and roughly 0.5 to 1 ug of the RNA was reverse transcribed with random hexamers. TCRdb itself trimmed the public reads at Q25 with fastp, ran MiXCR and retained productive beta chains. Every entry covers one CDR3 protein and lists the most common genes and DNA from its rows. In this sample the table shows around 190,000 distinct CDR3 sequences, about 95% of which occur a single time. The ten largest clonotypes hold approximately 0.1% of the sample. Sequencing used CD4+ T cells from PBMCs. Source of these receptors: a human donor in good health.

The rearrangement joins TRBV3-1 to TRBJ1-5; no reliable D call. The CDR3 has 14 residues. Germline CDR1 and CDR2: LGHDT and YNNKEL (reference sequence). Trimming pared 0 bases from V and 2 bases from J, leaving 5 bases between. The DNA of the CDR3 is TGTGCCAGCAGCCAAGACGGACGCAATCAGCCCCAGCATTTT. Protein product: CASSQDGRNQPQHF.

V and J are TRBV7-2 and TRBJ2-1; D might be TRBD1 or TRBD2, each matching 6 bases. V lost 1 base to trimming and J lost 3 bases, with 10 bases between them. CDR1 is SGHTA and CDR2 is FQGNSA in the germline V gene. This CDR3 is 15 amino acids long. In DNA, the CDR3 is TGTGCCAGCAGCTTAGGCAGGGGACTCTACAATGAGCAGTTCTTC. Protein: CASSLGRGLYNEQFF.

CDR3 sequence: CASSLDRTTTDTQYF. The DNA of the CDR3 is TGTGCCAGCAGCTTGGACAGGACCACCACAGATACGCAGTATTTT. V is TRBV11-2 and J is TRBJ2-3, with 7 bases that match TRBD1. With V trimmed by 3 bases and J by 2 bases, 5 bases remained unmatched. The CDR3 length is 15 residues. CDR1 SGHAT and CDR2 FQNNGV come from the germline V gene.

This sequence joins TRBV20-1 and TRBJ2-4; 8 nucleotides line up with TRBD1. This CDR3 is built from 11 residues. CDR1 and CDR2 from the germline V gene are DFQATT and SNEGSKA (reference sequence). The CDR3 nucleotides read TGCAGCGCGACAGGGGAAAACATTCAGTACTTC. The encoded protein is CSATGENIQYF.

The chain recombines TRBV20-1 with TRBJ2-7; D possibly corresponds to TRBD2 (6 bases). This CDR3 is built from 14 residues. V shed 5 bases and J shed 5 bases, with 19 bases lying between them. CDR1 is DFQATT and CDR2 is SNEGSKA in the germline V gene (reference sequence). The CDR3 DNA reads as TGCAGTGCTCCTCCGGGACTGGCTGTACACGAGCAGTACTTC. This gives the protein CSAPPGLAVHEQYF.

The chain uses TRBV7-3 and TRBJ2-2; D remains ambiguous. Per germline, CDR1 SGHTA and CDR2 FQGTGA. This CDR3 is built from 14 residues. Trimming pared 1 base from V and 1 base from J, leaving 4 bases between. CDR3 amino acids: CASSLSRNTGELFF. DNA for the CDR3: TGTGCCAGCAGCTTAAGCCGGAACACCGGGGAGCTGTTTTTT.

The table lists this clonotype with a count of one. This rearrangement joins TRBV6-2 or TRBV6-3 to TRBJ2-3; the D is unclear. This CDR3 is 13 amino acids long. Germline CDR1 and CDR2: MNHEY and SVGEGT. V lost 6 bases and J 6 bases, leaving 13 bases between the germline ends. The CDR3 region is CASRPRSKDTQYF. DNA for the CDR3: TGTGCCAGCAGACCACGTTCGAAGGATACGCAGTATTTT.

This chain links TRBV29-1 with TRBJ1-2, with D possibly being TRBD1 (5 bases). CDR3 length equals 12 residues. Germline CDR1 reads SQVTM; CDR2 reads ANQGSEA. The V end lost 4 bases, the J end lost 7 bases, and 13 bases lay between the germline ends. CDR3 coding DNA: TGCAGCGTTGGGGGACCGGGCGTTGGCTACACCTTC. Translated: CSVGGPGVGYTF.

The chain employs TRBV6-5 and TRBJ2-2; maybe TRBD2 (6 bases). CDR1 is MNHEY, CDR2 SVGAGI, per germline. Deletions cut 7 bases from V and 6 bases from J, with 15 bases between. This CDR3 has 14 residues. The CDR3 loop reads CASNSGLYPGELFF. The CDR3 bases are TGTGCCAGCAACTCCGGACTATACCCCGGGGAGCTGTTTTTT.

The chain carries TRBV6-4 and TRBJ2-7, with D unclear. Trimming left V 2 bases short and J 2 bases short, with 7 bases between. The CDR3 has 13 amino acids. Germline lookup yields CDR1 MRHNA and CDR2 SNTAGT. The CDR3 nucleotides read TGTGCCAGCAGTGACGACACAGCCTACGAGCAGTACTTC. It encodes CASSDDTAYEQYF.

The rearrangement links TRBV29-1 to TRBJ2-3; 11 positions match TRBD1. Germline V gene sequence: CDR1 SQVTM, CDR2 ANQGSEA. This CDR3 comprises 12 residues. Unmatched junction bases numbered 1, after V lost 6 bases and J lost 5 bases. For the CDR3, the DNA is TGCAGCGTGGACAGGGGGCAAGATACGCAGTATTTT. It specifies CSVDRGQDTQYF.

The chain combines TRBV4-3 with TRBJ2-7; D unclear. V dropped 0 bases and J dropped 0 bases, with 9 bases sitting between them. The germline gives CDR1 LGHNA, CDR2 YSLEER. The CDR3 is 15 amino acids. For the CDR3, the DNA is TGCGCCAGCAGCCAAGAATTGGCCATCTCCTACGAGCAGTACTTC. It encodes CASSQELAISYEQYF.

The chain combines TRBV3-1 with TRBJ2-7; 13 nucleotides agree with TRBD2. V shed 5 bases, J shed 4 bases, and the junction held 2 bases outside the gene matches. CDR1 and CDR2 from the germline V gene are LGHDT and YNNKEL (reference sequence). This CDR3 spans 14 amino acids. This CDR3 is CASSAGLAGYEQYF. In DNA form, the CDR3 reads TGTGCCAGCAGCGCGGGACTAGCGGGATACGAGCAGTACTTC.